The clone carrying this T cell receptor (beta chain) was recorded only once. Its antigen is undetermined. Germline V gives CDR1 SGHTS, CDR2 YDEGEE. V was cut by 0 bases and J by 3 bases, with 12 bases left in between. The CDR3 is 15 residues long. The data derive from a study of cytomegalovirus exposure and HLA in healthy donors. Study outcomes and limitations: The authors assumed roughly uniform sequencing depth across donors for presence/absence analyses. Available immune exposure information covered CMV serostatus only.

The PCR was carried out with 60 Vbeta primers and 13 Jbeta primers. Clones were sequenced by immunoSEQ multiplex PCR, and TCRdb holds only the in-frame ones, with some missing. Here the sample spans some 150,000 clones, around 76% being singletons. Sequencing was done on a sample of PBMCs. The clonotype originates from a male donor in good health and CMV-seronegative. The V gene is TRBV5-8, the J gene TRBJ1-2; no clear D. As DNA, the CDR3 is TGTGCCAGCAGCTTGGCCGGCTGGGCAGACTATGGCTACACCTTC. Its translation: CASSLAGWADYGYTF.